The 23 T cell receptor beta chains listed next were all sequenced from one sample in a study of blood T cell repertoires in COVID-19. This table comes from immunoSEQ multiplex PCR, and its TCRdb copy is limited to in-frame clones, with some not included. The data show under 300,000 clones, approximately 82% seen once. The sequenced sample consisted of peripheral blood. The receptor source for this set is a man in his 60s who had recovered from COVID-19.

The genes are TRBV6-5 and TRBJ1-1; no clear D. The CDR3 spans 13 residues. Trimming took off 7 bases at V and 1 base at J, with 10 bases between the two ends. The germline V gene has CDR1 MNHEY and CDR2 SVGAGI. The CDR3 sequence: CASTTRPNTEAFF. CDR3 in DNA: TGTGCCAGCACCACGCGCCCGAACACTGAAGCTTTCTTT.

This chain uses TRBV19 with TRBJ2-6; D might be TRBD1 (6 bases). V lost 7 bases, J lost 4 bases, and 11 bases lay in between. The CDR3 consists of 14 residues. Germline lookup yields CDR1 LNHDA and CDR2 SQIVND (reference sequence). The CDR3 DNA reads as TGTGCCAGTATTTACAGGGCCGGGGCCAACGTCCTGACTTTC. It is translated as CASIYRAGANVLTF.

CDR3 loop: CASSRDRNTEAFF. For the CDR3, the DNA is TGCGCCAGCAGCCGAGACAGGAACACTGAAGCTTTCTTT. The chain is built from TRBV4-1 and TRBJ1-1; TRBD1 is a possible D gene (5 bases). Germline assignment: CDR1 MGHRA and CDR2 YSYEKL. Between the trimmed V and J ends, which lost 4 bases and 1 base, there was a span of 7 bases. The CDR3 has 13 residues.

The CDR3, as DNA: TGTGCCAGCAGTTCTAGCGGTTCCTACGAGCAGTACTTC. It codes for CASSSSGSYEQYF. The rearrangement joins TRBV7-9 to TRBJ2-7; TRBD2 aligns across 7 bases. Trimming removed 6 bases from V and 1 base from J; junction bases left unmatched: 3. Germline-derived CDR1 and CDR2 are SEHNR and FQNEAQ (reference sequence). CDR3 size: 13 residues.

This chain links TRBV6-1 with TRBJ1-1; 7 nucleotides align to TRBD1. Germline V gives CDR1 MNHNS, CDR2 SASEGT. The CDR3 covers 15 residues. The junction had 8 bases not matched to a gene; V was cut back by 3 bases and J by 4 bases. This CDR3 is CASSDPRQGGTEAFF. The CDR3 region has the DNA TGTGCCAGCAGTGATCCTCGACAGGGTGGCACTGAAGCTTTCTTT.

CDR3 sequence reads: CASSQAAGRGQYNYGYTF. The CDR3, as DNA: TGTGCCAGCAGCCAAGCAGCGGGACGAGGACAGTATAACTATGGCTACACCTTC. This chain links TRBV14 with TRBJ1-2, with D possibly TRBD1 on 6 matching bases. CDR3 length: 18 residues. Trimming cost V 1 base and J 1 base, with 19 bases left between them. Germline V gives CDR1 SGHDN, CDR2 FVKESK.

The sample holds a few counts of this clone. The rearrangement joins TRBV12-3 or TRBV12-4 to TRBJ1-4, with a weak D call TRBD1 (5 bases). This CDR3 comprises 13 residues. The V gene lost 3 bases and the J gene lost 8 bases, with 10 bases spanning the gap. Here the CDR3 DNA reads TGTGCCAGCAGTTTGTCAGGGATGGAAAAACTGTTTTTT. Protein product: CASSLSGMEKLFF.

The CDR3 reads CASSLDRVGGYTF. The CDR3 coding sequence is TGTGCCAGCAGTCTGGACAGGGTGGGAGGCTACACCTTC. The V gene is TRBV7-2, the J gene TRBJ1-2; 8 bases agree with TRBD1. The trim removed 6 bases at V and 8 bases at J, leaving 8 bases unmatched. This CDR3 spans 13 amino acids. The germline V gene encodes CDR1 SGHTA and CDR2 FQGNSA. The variable domain in full, completed from reference TRBV7-2 and TRBJ1-2, reads GAGVSQSPSNKVTEKGKDVELRCDPISGHTALYWYRQSLGQGLEFLIYFQGNSAPDKSGLPSDRFSAERTGGSVSTLTIQRTQQEDSAVYLCASSLDRVGGYTFGSGTRLTVV.

The gene calls are TRBV6-5 and TRBJ2-2; D is possibly TRBD2 (5 bases). Germline CDR1 is MNHEY and CDR2 is SVGAGI. This CDR3 region has 15 residues. V shed 5 bases and J shed 4 bases, with 14 bases lying between them. The CDR3: CASSPGNPSTGELFF. In DNA form, the CDR3 reads TGTGCCAGCAGTCCCGGGAATCCTTCCACCGGGGAGCTGTTTTTT.

In its sample, this clone was seen once. J is TRBJ1-2 and V is TRBV5-1, with 9 bases lining up with TRBD1. V dropped 0 bases and J dropped 4; count of bases not matched to a gene: 10. The length of the CDR3 is 17 residues. Germline lookup yields CDR1 SGHRS and CDR2 YFSETQ. The CDR3 protein is CASSLAERQGDIYGYTF. CDR3 bases: TGCGCCAGCAGCTTGGCGGAAAGACAGGGGGACATCTATGGCTACACCTTC.

The V and J genes are TRBV11-2 and TRBJ2-4, with a tentative D call TRBD2 (6 bases). Germline assignment: CDR1 SGHAT and CDR2 FQNNGV. Trimming pared 2 bases from V and 8 bases from J, leaving 10 bases between. The CDR3 spans 13 residues. The CDR3 region is CASSLRGSDIQYF. The CDR3 DNA reads TGTGCCAGCAGCTTACGGGGGAGTGACATTCAGTACTTC.

This sequence joins TRBV28 and TRBJ1-5; a weak D match, TRBD1 (5 bases). Trimming removed 6 bases from V and 7 bases from J, with 19 bases in between. The CDR3 loop spans 15 amino acids. Germline loops: CDR1 MDHEN, CDR2 SYDVKM. The CDR3 DNA sequence: TGTGCCAGCAGAACTAGCGGGACCTGGGGCCAGCCCCAGCATTTT. Its protein product is CASRTSGTWGQPQHF.

The chain uses TRBV25-1 and TRBJ1-6; TRBD1 matches at 7 bases. With 3 bases clipped from V and 7 bases from J, the junction kept 3 bases outside the gene matches. This CDR3 is built from 14 residues. Looked up from germline, CDR1 is MGHDK and CDR2 is SYGVNS. CDR3: CASSDRDRNSPLHF. The CDR3 DNA reads as TGTGCCAGCAGTGACCGGGACAGAAATTCACCCCTCCACTTT.

The gene calls are TRBV7-6 and TRBJ2-6; maybe TRBD1 (6 bases). V dropped 1 base and J dropped 3 bases, with 10 bases sitting between them. Per germline, CDR1 SGHVS and CDR2 FNYEAQ. This CDR3 is built from 16 residues. CDR3 sequence (DNA): TGTGCCAGCAGCTTAGGGCCAGGGGTTGGGGCCAACGTCCTGACTTTC. Translated, it gives CASSLGPGVGANVLTF. Drawing the rest from reference TRBV7-6 and TRBJ2-6, the complete variable domain is GAGVSQSPRYKVTKRGQDVALRCDPISGHVSLYWYRQALGQGPEFLTYFNYEAQQDKSGLPNDRFSAERPEGSISTLTIQRTEQRDSAMYRCASSLGPGVGANVLTFGAGSRLTVL.

This chain joins TRBV6-6 and TRBJ1-1, with a tentative D call TRBD1 (5 bases). The CDR3 consists of 16 residues. The germline gives CDR1 MNHNY, CDR2 SVGAGI (reference sequence). Trimming cost V 7 bases and J 1 base, with 19 bases left between them. In DNA form, the CDR3 reads TGTGCCAGCACGGGACTCCGGGGGGTTGAGAACACTGAAGCTTTCTTT. Residues: CASTGLRGVENTEAFF.

The J gene is TRBJ1-4, the V gene TRBV18; the D gene is possibly TRBD1 (5 bases). The CDR3 is 16 amino acids. Trimming removed 3 bases from V and 0 bases from J, with 11 bases in between. CDR1 and CDR2 from the germline V gene are KGHSH and LQKENI. CDR3 sequence reads: CASSPLGGATNEKLFF. DNA of the CDR3: TGTGCCAGCTCACCCCTGGGGGGGGCAACTAATGAAAAACTGTTTTTT.

V gene TRBV5-4 combines with J gene TRBJ2-3, with TRBD2 matching over 13 bases. Trimming at V came to 4 bases and at J to 2 bases, leaving 4 bases not matched to a gene. Per the germline V gene, CDR1 is SGHNT and CDR2 is YYREEE (reference sequence). There are 16 residues in the CDR3. CDR3 residues: CASSPTSGGITDTQYF. The CDR3 DNA reads TGTGCCAGCAGCCCGACTAGCGGGGGGATCACAGATACGCAGTATTTT.

V and J are TRBV11-2 and TRBJ2-5, with a possible D match to TRBD1 (6 bases). Deletions cut 1 base from V and 3 bases from J, with 9 bases between. CDR1 is SGHAT, CDR2 FQNNGV, per germline. The CDR3 is 14 amino acids. In DNA form, the CDR3 reads TGTGCCAGCAGCTTAGGGGGGCTAAAAGAGACCCAGTACTTC. Translated, it gives CASSLGGLKETQYF.

The chain couples TRBV5-1 to TRBJ2-5; 9 positions match TRBD2. V lost 0 bases and J lost 2; bases outside the gene matches: 5. The CDR3 runs 16 residues. Looked up from germline, CDR1 is SGHRS and CDR2 is YFSETQ. In DNA, the CDR3 is TGCGCCAGCAGCTTGGTTCTAGCGGGATCACAAGAGACCCAGTACTTC. Translating it yields CASSLVLAGSQETQYF.

The J gene is TRBJ2-1, the V gene TRBV6-5, with 9 positions matching TRBD2. Germline CDR1 is MNHEY and CDR2 is SVGAGI. Unmatched junction bases numbered 9, after V lost 8 bases and J lost 7 bases. This CDR3 comprises 14 residues. For the CDR3, the DNA is TGTGCCAGCGCCGAAGCGGGGGGTCGAAATGAGCAGTTCTTC. Protein sequence: CASAEAGGRNEQFF.

The genes are TRBV2 and TRBJ2-5; possible D gene TRBD1, 6 bases. The germline V gene encodes CDR1 SNHLY and CDR2 FYNNEI. Trimming removed 7 bases from V and 4 bases from J, with 13 bases in between. The length of the CDR3 is 13 residues. The CDR3 DNA sequence: TGTGCCAGCAAATACAGGGTTGTAGAGACCCAGTACTTC. It encodes CASKYRVVETQYF.

DNA for the CDR3: TGTGCCAGCACCGTTGGACGGGAGAATGGCTACACCTTC. Protein: CASTVGRENGYTF. The chain links TRBV5-4 to TRBJ1-2; no reliable D call. V dropped 6 bases and J dropped 6 bases, with 15 bases sitting between them. The CDR3 has 13 residues. Germline CDR1 is SGHNT and CDR2 is YYREEE (reference sequence).

V is TRBV21-1 and J is TRBJ2-5; the D segment call TRBD1 is taken from the table without a DNA check. TRBV21-1 is deemed a pseudogene. The CDR3 is 15 amino acids. The CDR3 DNA follows: TGTGCCAGCAGCAGGGGACAACCGTCGGGAGAGACCCAGTACTTC. Amino acid sequence: CASSRGQPSGETQYF.